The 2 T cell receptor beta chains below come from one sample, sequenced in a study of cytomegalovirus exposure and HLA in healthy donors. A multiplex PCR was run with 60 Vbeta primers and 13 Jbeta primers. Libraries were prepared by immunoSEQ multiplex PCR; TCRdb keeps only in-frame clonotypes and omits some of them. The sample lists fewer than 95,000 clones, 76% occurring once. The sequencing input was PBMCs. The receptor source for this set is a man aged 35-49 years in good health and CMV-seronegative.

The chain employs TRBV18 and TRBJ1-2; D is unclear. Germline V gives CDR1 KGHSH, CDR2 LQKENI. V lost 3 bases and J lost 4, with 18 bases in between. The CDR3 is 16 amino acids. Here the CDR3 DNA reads TGTGCCAGCTCACCGAGGAGCAGCATCGATATCTATGGCTACACCTTC. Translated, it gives CASSPRSSIDIYGYTF.

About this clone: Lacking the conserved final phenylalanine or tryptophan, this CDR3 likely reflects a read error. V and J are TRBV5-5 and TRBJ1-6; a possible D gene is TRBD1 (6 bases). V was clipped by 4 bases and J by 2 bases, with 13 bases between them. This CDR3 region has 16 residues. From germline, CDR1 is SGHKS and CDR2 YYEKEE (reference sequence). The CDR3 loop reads CASSDQQGTYNSPLHL. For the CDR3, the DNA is TGTGCCAGCAGCGACCAACAGGGAACCTATAATTCACCCCTCCACCTT.